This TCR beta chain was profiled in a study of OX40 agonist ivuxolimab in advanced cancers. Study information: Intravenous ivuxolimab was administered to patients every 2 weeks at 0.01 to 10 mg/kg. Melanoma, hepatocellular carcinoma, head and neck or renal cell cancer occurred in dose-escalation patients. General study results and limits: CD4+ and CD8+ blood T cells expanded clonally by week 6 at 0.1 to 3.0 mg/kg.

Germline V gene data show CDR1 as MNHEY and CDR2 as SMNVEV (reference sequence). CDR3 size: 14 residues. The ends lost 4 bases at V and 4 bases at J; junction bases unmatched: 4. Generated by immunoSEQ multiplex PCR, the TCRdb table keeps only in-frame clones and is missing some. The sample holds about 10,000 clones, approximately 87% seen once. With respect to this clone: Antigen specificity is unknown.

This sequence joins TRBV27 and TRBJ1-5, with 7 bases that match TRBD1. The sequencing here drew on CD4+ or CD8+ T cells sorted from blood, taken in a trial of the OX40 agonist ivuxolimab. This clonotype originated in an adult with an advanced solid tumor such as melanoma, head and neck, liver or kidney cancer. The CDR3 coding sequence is TGTGCCAGCAGTTGGGCAGGGGGGAATCAGCCCCAGCATTTT. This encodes CASSWAGGNQPQHF.